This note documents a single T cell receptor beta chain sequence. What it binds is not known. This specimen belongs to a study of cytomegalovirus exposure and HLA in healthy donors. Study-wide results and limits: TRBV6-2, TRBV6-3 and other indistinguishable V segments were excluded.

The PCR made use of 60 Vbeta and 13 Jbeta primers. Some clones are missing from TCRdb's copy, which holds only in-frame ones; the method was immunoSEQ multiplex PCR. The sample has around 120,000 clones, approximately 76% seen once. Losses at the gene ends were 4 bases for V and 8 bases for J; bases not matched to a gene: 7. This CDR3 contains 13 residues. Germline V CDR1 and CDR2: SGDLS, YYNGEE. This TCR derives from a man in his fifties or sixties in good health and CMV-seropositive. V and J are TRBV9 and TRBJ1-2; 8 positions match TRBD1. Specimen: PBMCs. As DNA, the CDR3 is TGTGCCAGCAGCTCCCTGGACAGGGTGGGCTACACCTTC. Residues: CASSSLDRVGYTF.